The source of this T cell receptor (beta chain) is a study of T cell responses to AZD1222 COVID-19 vaccine. Comment on this clone: Its antigen is not known.

The germline gives CDR1 KGHDR, CDR2 SFDVKD. This CDR3 has 14 amino acids. V lost 5 bases to trimming and J lost 5 bases; unmatched junction nucleotides: 6. Study-wide findings and caveats: The study sampled repertoires only after the peak T cell response. Only a handful of AZD1222 recipients were seropositive at baseline. Per reports, nearly half of all spike-specific TCRs target regions that are unmutated in variants.

The data were produced by immunoSEQ multiplex PCR, yet TCRdb's version contains in-frame clones alone and is incomplete. Among fewer than 150,000 clones listed, roughly 88% were seen once. Sample: peripheral blood, taken 28 days after the second AZD1222 dose. The source is an adult who received the AZD1222 COVID-19 vaccine. J is TRBJ2-5 and V is TRBV24-1, with 8 bases fitting TRBD2. Written as DNA, the CDR3 is TGTGCCACCAGTGCTTCCAGCGGGAGTGAGACCCAGTACTTC. Its translation: CATSASSGSETQYF.